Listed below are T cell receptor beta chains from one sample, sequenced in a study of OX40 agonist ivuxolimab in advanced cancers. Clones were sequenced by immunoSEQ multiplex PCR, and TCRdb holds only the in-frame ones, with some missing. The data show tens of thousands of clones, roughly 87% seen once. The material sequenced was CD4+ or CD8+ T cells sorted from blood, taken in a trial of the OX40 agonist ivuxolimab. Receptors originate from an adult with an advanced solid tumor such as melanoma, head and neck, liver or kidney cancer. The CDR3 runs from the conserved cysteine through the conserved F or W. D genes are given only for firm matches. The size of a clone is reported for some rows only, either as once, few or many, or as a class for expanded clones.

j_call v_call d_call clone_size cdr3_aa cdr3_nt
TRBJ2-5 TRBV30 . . CAWSVEETQYF TGTGCCTGGAGTGTGGAAGAGACCCAGTACTTC
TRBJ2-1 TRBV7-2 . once CASSPGGTGPGNEQFF TGTGCCAGCAGCCCGGGTGGGACGGGCCCTGGAAATGAGCAGTTCTTC
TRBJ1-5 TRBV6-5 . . CASRRSSNQPQHF TGTGCCAGCAGGCGAAGTAGCAATCAGCCCCAGCATTTT
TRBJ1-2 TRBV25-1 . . CASSGGAGLGDTF TGTGCCAGCAGTGGGGGGGCTGGCCTAGGAGACACCTTC
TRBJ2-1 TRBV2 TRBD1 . CASRGDRSIYNEQFF TGTGCCAGCAGGGGGGACAGGAGTATTTACAATGAGCAGTTCTTC
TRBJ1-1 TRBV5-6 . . CASSAPPGNTEAFF TGTGCCAGCAGCGCCCCCCCTGGGAACACTGAAGCTTTCTTT
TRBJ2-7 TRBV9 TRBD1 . CASNFKRTGVGEQYF TGTGCCAGCAATTTTAAGAGGACAGGGGTTGGTGAGCAGTACTTC
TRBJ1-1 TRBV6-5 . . CASSTQMNTEAFF TGTGCCAGCAGTACCCAGATGAACACTGAAGCTTTCTTT
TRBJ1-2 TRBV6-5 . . CASSSPGGDGYTF TGTGCCAGCAGTTCCCCGGGGGGCGATGGCTACACCTTC
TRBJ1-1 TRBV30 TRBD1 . CAWSVGQGLLAFF TGTGCCTGGAGTGTGGGACAGGGACTCTTAGCTTTCTTT
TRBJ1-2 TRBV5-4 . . CASSQKTYFYGYTF TGTGCCAGCAGCCAGAAGACGTACTTCTATGGCTACACCTTC
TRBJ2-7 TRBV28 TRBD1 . CASSFPGQLTDEQYF TGTGCCAGCAGTTTCCCGGGACAGTTAACGGACGAGCAGTACTTC
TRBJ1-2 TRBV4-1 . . CASSAGITGSNDGYTF TGCGCCAGCAGCGCGGGCATAACAGGGAGTAATGATGGCTACACCTTC
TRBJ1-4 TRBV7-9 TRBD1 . CASSFRQGGGTNEKLFF TGTGCCAGCAGCTTCAGACAGGGTGGGGGAACTAATGAAAAACTGTTTTTT
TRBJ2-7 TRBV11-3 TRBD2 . CASSLGLRLAGYEQYF TGTGCCAGCAGCTTAGGCCTTCGACTAGCGGGTTACGAGCAGTACTTC
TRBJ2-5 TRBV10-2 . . CASSAYQETQYF TGCGCCAGCAGTGCTTATCAAGAGACCCAGTACTTC
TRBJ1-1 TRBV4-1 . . CASSQVNMGIHTEAFF TGCGCCAGCAGCCAAGTTAATATGGGAATCCACACTGAAGCTTTCTTT
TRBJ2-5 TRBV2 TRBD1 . CASSAFGTGQETQYF TGTGCCAGCAGTGCCTTTGGGACAGGACAAGAGACCCAGTACTTC
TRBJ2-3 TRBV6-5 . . CASSPTIAATDTQYF TGTGCCAGCAGCCCAACTATAGCGGCAACAGATACGCAGTATTTT
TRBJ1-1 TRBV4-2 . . CASRDSLLNTEAFF TGTGCCAGCAGAGACAGCCTTTTGAACACTGAAGCTTTCTTT